The rows below give T cell receptor beta chains drawn from one sample of a study of T cells after yellow fever vaccination. TCRdb fed the 5' RACE reads into MiXCR, producing one record per CDR3 protein. The sample carries 120,000 or so distinct CDR3 sequences, roughly 15% recorded once. Sample: CD8+ T cells sorted from PBMCs, taken 5 days after the yellow fever booster vaccination. These receptors came from a man aged 18 to 35 who received the YFV17D yellow fever vaccine. CDR3s include the opening cysteine and the closing phenylalanine or tryptophan. D genes are given only for firm matches. Clone size is not always given. Where it is, it says once, few, many or a class for expanded clones.

V gene	D gene	clone size	J gene	CDR3 protein	CDR3 DNA
TRBV5-6	TRBD2	NA	TRBJ2-2	CASSFGLAGTGELFF	TGTGCCAGCAGCTTCGGGCTAGCGGGCACCGGGGAGCTGTTTTTT
TRBV7-9	NA	many	TRBJ2-3	CASTGSTDTQYF	TGTGCCTCCACGGGTAGCACAGATACGCAGTATTTT
TRBV9	NA	few	TRBJ1-3	CASSVSAASSGNTIYF	TGTGCCAGCAGCGTATCGGCTGCTAGCTCTGGAAACACCATATATTTT
TRBV19	NA	few	TRBJ2-2	CASSIRVGGNMRELFF	TGTGCCAGTAGTATTAGGGTTGGAGGGAATATGCGGGAGCTGTTTTTT
TRBV7-8	TRBD2	many	TRBJ2-1	CASSLGVAGPSYNEQFF	TGTGCCAGCAGCTTAGGAGTAGCGGGGCCGTCCTACAATGAGCAGTTCTTC
TRBV4-1	TRBD1	few	TRBJ1-1	CASSHPQGARTEAFF	TGCGCCAGCAGCCACCCACAGGGGGCAAGGACTGAAGCTTTCTTT
TRBV27	NA	few	TRBJ2-4	CASPGIGGPFIAKNIQYF	TGTGCCAGCCCAGGGATAGGAGGCCCTTTTATAGCCAAAAACATTCAGTACTTC
TRBV19	TRBD1	once	TRBJ2-3	CASTLTGSTDTQYF	TGTGCCAGTACCTTGACAGGGTCTACAGATACGCAGTATTTT
TRBV4-1	TRBD2	few	TRBJ2-5	CASSQGVTSGGAIGRETQYF	TGCGCCAGCAGCCAAGGCGTGACTAGCGGGGGGGCAATAGGACGAGAGACCCAGTACTTC
TRBV29-1	NA	few	TRBJ1-4	CSVERRPYEKLFF	TGCAGCGTTGAACGACGGCCCTATGAAAAACTGTTTTTT
TRBV6-1	NA	NA	TRBJ2-1	CASSEEYSSYNEQFF	TGTGCCAGCAGTGAAGAGTACAGCTCCTACAATGAGCAGTTCTTC
TRBV5-1	NA	few	TRBJ1-2	CASSLGTGFSYGYTF	TGCGCCAGCAGCTTGGGTACAGGTTTCAGCTATGGCTACACCTTC
TRBV4-2	TRBD2	NA	TRBJ2-1	CASSPRLAAYEQFF	TGTGCCAGCAGCCCCCGGCTAGCGGCCTATGAGCAGTTCTTC
TRBV19	TRBD1	NA	TRBJ1-1	CASSITGGTEAFF	TGTGCCAGTAGTATTACAGGGGGCACTGAAGCTTTCTTT
TRBV9	TRBD2	NA	TRBJ2-2	CASSVWGGTGELFF	TGTGCCAGCAGCGTTTGGGGGGGCACCGGGGAGCTGTTTTTT
TRBV5-1	NA	few	TRBJ1-1	CASSFSRQPNTEAFF	TGCGCCAGCAGCTTTTCCCGACAGCCGAACACTGAAGCTTTCTTT
TRBV6-2/TRBV6-3	NA	NA	TRBJ2-6	CASKGREYVLTF	TGTGCCAGCAAGGGCAGGGAGTACGTCCTGACTTTC
TRBV25-1	NA	NA	TRBJ2-5	CASSDKPQYF	TGTGCCAGCAGTGATAAGCCCCAGTACTTC
TRBV7-9	NA	few	TRBJ1-6	CASSPKDRFLDSPLHF	TGTGCCAGCAGCCCTAAGGACCGCTTTCTTGATTCACCCCTCCACTTT
TRBV12-3/TRBV12-4	NA	NA	TRBJ2-5	CASSTWSGGETQYF	TGTGCCAGCAGCACTTGGTCCGGCGGGGAGACCCAGTACTTC
TRBV6-5	TRBD1	NA	TRBJ2-1	CASSPGQVLGNEQFF	TGTGCCAGCAGCCCCGGACAGGTCCTTGGCAATGAGCAGTTCTTC
TRBV12-3/TRBV12-4	TRBD1	many	TRBJ2-1	CASRLTGGNEQFF	TGTGCCAGCAGGCTAACAGGGGGCAATGAGCAGTTCTTC
TRBV29-1	NA	NA	TRBJ2-1	CSVGNNEQFF	TGCAGCGTGGGGAACAATGAGCAGTTCTTC
TRBV4-3	TRBD2	few	TRBJ2-4	CASSQGVAGKNIQYF	TGCGCCAGCAGCCAAGGGGTAGCGGGGAAAAACATTCAGTACTTC
TRBV20-1	TRBD1	NA	TRBJ2-5	CSARDRDRPPQETQYF	TGCAGTGCTAGAGATCGGGACAGGCCCCCCCAAGAGACCCAGTACTTC
TRBV5-1	TRBD1	NA	TRBJ1-2	CASSYVRTGDSWDYGYTF	TGCGCCAGCAGCTACGTCAGGACAGGGGATTCTTGGGACTATGGCTACACCTTC
TRBV7-9	NA	NA	TRBJ1-4	CASSLVVAGLNEKLFF	TGTGCCAGCAGCTTAGTTGTGGCGGGACTTAATGAAAAACTGTTTTTT
TRBV15	NA	many	TRBJ2-2	CATSRDPAGGNTGELFF	TGTGCCACCAGCAGAGATCCGGCCGGGGGGAACACCGGGGAGCTGTTTTTT
TRBV12-3/TRBV12-4	NA	NA	TRBJ2-1	CASTSTPGNEQFF	TGTGCCAGCACCTCTACTCCCGGGAATGAGCAGTTCTTC
TRBV4-3	TRBD2	NA	TRBJ2-1	CASSPGTSGVSYNEQFF	TGCGCCAGCAGCCCGGGGACTAGCGGGGTTTCCTACAATGAGCAGTTCTTC
TRBV29-1	NA	few	TRBJ2-5	CSLRSGDGTQYF	TGCAGCCTAAGGTCAGGGGATGGAACCCAGTACTTC